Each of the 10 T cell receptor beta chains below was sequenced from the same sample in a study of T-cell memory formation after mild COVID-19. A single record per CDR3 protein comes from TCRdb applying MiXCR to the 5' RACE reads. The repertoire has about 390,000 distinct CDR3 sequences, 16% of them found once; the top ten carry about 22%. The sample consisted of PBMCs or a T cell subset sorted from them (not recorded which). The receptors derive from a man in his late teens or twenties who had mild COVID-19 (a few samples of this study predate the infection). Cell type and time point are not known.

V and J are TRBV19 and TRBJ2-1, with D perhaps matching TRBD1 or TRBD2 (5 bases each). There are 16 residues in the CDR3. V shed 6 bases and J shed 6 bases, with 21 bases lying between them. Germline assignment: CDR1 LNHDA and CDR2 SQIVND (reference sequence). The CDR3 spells CASSKEPGPLGNEQFF. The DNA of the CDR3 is TGTGCCAGTAGCAAGGAGCCGGGACCTTTGGGCAATGAGCAGTTCTTC. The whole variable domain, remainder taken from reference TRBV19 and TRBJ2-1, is DGGITQSPKYLFRKEGQNVTLSCEQNLNHDAMYWYRQDPGQGLRLIYYSQIVNDFQKGDIAEGYSVSREKKESFPLTVTSAQKNPTAFYLCASSKEPGPLGNEQFFGPGTRLTVL.

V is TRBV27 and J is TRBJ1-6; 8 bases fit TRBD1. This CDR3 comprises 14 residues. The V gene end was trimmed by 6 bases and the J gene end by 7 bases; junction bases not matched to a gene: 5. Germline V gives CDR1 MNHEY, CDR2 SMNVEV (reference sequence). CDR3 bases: TGTGCCAGCAGACCGGGACAGGAAAATTCACCCCTCCACTTT. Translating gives CASRPGQENSPLHF.

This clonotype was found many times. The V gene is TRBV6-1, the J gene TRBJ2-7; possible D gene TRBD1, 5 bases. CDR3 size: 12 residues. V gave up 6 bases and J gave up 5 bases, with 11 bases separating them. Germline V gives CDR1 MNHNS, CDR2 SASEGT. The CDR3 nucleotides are TGTGCCAGCAGCGCCAACAGGAACGAGCAGTACTTC. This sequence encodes CASSANRNEQYF.

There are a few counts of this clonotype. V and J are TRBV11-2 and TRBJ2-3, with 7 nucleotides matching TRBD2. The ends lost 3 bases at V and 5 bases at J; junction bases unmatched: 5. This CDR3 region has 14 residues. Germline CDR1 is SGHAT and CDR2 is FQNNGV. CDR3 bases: TGTGCCAGCAGCTTCCGGGACTACCGAGATACGCAGTATTTT. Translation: CASSFRDYRDTQYF.

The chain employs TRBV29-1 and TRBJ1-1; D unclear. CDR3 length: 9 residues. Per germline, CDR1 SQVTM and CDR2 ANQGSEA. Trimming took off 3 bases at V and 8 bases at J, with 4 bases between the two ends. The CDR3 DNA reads TGCAGCGTTGATATGGAAGCTTTCTTT. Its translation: CSVDMEAFF.

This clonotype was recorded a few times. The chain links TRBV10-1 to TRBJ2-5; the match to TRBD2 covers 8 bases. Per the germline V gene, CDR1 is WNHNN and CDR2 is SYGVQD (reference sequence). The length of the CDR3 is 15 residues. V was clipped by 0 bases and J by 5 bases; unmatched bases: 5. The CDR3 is CASSESGLGGETQYF. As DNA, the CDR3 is TGCGCCAGCAGTGAGTCGGGACTAGGAGGGGAGACCCAGTACTTC.

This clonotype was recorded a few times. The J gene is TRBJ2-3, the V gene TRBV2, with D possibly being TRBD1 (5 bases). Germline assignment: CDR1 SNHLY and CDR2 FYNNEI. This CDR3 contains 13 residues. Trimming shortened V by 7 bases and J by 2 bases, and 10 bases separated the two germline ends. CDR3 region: CASNLGVTDTQYF. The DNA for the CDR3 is TGTGCCAGCAACCTAGGGGTCACAGATACGCAGTATTTT.

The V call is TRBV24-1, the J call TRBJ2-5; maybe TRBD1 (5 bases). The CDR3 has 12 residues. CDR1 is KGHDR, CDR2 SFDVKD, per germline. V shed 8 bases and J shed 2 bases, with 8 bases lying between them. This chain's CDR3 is CATKDNQETQYF. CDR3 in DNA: TGTGCCACCAAGGACAATCAAGAGACCCAGTACTTC.

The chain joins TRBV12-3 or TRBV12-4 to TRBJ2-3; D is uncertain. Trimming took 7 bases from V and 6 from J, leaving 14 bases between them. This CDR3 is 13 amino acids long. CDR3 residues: CASKLWPVDTQYF. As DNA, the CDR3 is TGTGCCAGCAAGTTATGGCCGGTTGATACGCAGTATTTT.

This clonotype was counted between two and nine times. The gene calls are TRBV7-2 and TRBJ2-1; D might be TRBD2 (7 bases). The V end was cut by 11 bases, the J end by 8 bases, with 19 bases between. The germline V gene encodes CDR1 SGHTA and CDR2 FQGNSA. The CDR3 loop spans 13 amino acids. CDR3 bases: TGTGCCGAGAGGGGGGGCCTTTCCTATGAGCAGTTCTTC. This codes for CAERGGLSYEQFF.